This note documents a single T cell receptor (beta chain) sequence. Its antigen target is currently unknown. Qualities for individual bases were not recorded, and no much larger clone is one base off. The library was prepared using the immunoSEQ multiplex PCR assay. The table comes from immuneACCESS by way of TCRdb, which keeps in-frame sequences with V and J called. Part of the clones is missing from these tables; in studies checked, under half for an unresolved V gene and the rest for unknown reasons. For this sample there are about 150,000 clones; about 94% appear just once. Jointly, the top ten make up approximately 5.5% of the sample. The data were obtained in a study of control samples from healthy donors and cancer patients (dated by TCRdb to 2019 to 2021). From the cysteine through the phenylalanine, the CDR3 covers 15 amino acids. Only the CDR3 DNA is retained, 45 bases long and in frame from the first base. The germline V gene supplies CDR1 KGHDR and CDR2 SFDVKD. The V end loses 1 base and the J end loses 10 bases, and a stretch of 16 bases separates them.

The sequence joins TRBV24-1 to TRBJ2-1; 7 matching bases give a weak D call of TRBD1. This TCR was sampled from a man aged 40-50 years in good health. The sequencing sample was made of blood. At the DNA level, the sequence is TGTGCCACCAGTGATTTAAGGCAGGGGGGTGTGGAGCAGTTCTTC. It codes for CATSDLRQGGVEQFF.